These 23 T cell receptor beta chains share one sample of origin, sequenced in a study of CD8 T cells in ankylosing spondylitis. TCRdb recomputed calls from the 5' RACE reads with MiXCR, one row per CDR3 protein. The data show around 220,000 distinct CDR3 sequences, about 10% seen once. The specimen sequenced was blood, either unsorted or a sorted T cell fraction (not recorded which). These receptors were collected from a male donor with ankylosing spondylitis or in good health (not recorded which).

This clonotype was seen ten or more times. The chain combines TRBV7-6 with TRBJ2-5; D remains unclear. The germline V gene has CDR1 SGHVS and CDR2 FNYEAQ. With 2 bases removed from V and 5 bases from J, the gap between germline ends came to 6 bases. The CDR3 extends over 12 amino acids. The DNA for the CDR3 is TGTGCCAGCAGCTTATCCGGGGAGACCCAGTACTTC. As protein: CASSLSGETQYF.

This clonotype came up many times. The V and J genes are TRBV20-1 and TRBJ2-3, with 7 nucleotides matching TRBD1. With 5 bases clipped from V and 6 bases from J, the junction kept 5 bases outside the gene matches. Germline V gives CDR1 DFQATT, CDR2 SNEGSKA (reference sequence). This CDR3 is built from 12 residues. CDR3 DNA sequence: TGCAGTGCTGAGGACAGGCGGGATACGCAGTATTTT. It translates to CSAEDRRDTQYF.

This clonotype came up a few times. The CDR3 DNA reads TGCAGTGCTGACGGTAGCGGGGGTTCTTTTTCCTACAATGAGCAGTTCTTC. Its protein product is CSADGSGGSFSYNEQFF. This chain links TRBV20-1 with TRBJ2-1; TRBD2 matches 9 bases. Germline CDR1 is DFQATT and CDR2 is SNEGSKA (reference sequence). The CDR3 is made up of 17 amino acids. Germline trimming cut 5 bases from V and 1 base from J; bases unmatched to any gene: 12.

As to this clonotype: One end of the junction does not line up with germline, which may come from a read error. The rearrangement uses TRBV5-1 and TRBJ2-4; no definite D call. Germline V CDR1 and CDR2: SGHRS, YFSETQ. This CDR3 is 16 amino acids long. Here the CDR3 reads CASSLGVGFAKNIQNF. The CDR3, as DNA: TGCGCCAGCAGCTTGGGGGTAGGCTTTGCCAAAAACATTCAGAACTTC.

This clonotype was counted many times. The CDR3 region is CASSSQSQDTQYF. For the CDR3, the DNA is TGTGCCAGCAGCTCCCAGTCACAAGATACGCAGTATTTT. This chain links TRBV7-8 with TRBJ2-3; D unresolved. Between the trimmed V and J ends, which lost 4 bases and 5 bases, there was a span of 10 bases. CDR3 length: 13 amino acids. CDR1 and CDR2 (germline): SGHVS, FQNEAQ.

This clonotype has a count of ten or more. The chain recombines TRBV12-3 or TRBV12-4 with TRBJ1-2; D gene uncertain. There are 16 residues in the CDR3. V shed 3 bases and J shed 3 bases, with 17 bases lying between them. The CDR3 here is CASSFTPGQGYYGYTF. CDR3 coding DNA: TGTGCCAGCAGTTTTACACCGGGCCAAGGGTACTATGGCTACACCTTC.

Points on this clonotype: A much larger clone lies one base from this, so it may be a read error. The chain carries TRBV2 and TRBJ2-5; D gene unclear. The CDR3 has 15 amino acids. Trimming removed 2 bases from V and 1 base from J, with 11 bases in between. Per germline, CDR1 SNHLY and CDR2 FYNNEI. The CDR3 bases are TGTGCCAGCAGTGAACGAGTGCTATTCCAAGAGACCCAGTACTTC. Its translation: CASSERVLFQETQYF.

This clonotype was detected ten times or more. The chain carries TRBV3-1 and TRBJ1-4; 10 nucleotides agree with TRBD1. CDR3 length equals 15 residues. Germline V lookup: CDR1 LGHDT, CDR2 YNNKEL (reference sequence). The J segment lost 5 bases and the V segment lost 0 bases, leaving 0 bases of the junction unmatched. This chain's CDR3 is CASSQEGQGNEKLFF. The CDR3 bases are TGTGCCAGCAGCCAAGAGGGACAGGGGAATGAAAAACTGTTTTTT.

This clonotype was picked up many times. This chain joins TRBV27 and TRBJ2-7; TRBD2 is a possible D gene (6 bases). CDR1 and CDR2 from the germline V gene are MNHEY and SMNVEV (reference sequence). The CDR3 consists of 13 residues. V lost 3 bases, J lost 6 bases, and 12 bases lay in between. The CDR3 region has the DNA TGTGCCAGCAGTTTGGAGACTAGGGGCGAGCAGTACTTC. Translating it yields CASSLETRGEQYF.

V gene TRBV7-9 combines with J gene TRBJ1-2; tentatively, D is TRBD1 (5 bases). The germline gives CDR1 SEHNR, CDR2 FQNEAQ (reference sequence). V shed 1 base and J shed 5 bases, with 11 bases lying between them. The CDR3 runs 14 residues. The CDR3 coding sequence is TGTGCCAGCAGCTTAGAAGCCAGGGAATATGGCTACACCTTC. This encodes CASSLEAREYGYTF. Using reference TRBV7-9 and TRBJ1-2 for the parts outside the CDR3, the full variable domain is DTGVSQNPRHKITKRGQNVTFRCDPISEHNRLYWYRQTLGQGPEFLTYFQNEAQLEKSRLLSDRFSAERPKGSFSTLEIQRTEQGDSAMYLCASSLEAREYGYTFGSGTRLTVV.

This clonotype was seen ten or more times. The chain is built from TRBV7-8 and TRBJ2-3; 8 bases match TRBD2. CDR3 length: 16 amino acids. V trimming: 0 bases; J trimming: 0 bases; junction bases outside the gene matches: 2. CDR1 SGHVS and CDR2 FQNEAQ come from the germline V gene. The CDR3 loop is CASSLASGGSTDTQYF. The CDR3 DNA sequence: TGTGCCAGCAGCTTAGCGAGCGGGGGAAGCACAGATACGCAGTATTTT.

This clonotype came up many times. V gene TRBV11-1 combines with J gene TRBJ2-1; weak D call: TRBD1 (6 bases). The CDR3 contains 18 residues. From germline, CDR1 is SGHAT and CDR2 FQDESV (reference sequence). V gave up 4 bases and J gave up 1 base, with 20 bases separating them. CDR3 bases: TGTGCCAGCAGCTCCTCCATGACAGGTCTGAGTTCCTACAATGAGCAGTTCTTC. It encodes CASSSSMTGLSSYNEQFF.

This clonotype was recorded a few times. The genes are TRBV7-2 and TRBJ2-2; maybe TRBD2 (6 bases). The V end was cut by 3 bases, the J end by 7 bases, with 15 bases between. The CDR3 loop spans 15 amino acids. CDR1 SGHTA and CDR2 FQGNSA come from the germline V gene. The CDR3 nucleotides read TGTGCCAGCAGCTTTAGCGGCGCCCCCGGCGGGGAGCTGTTTTTT. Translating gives CASSFSGAPGGELFF.

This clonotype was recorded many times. The CDR3 protein is CASSSGTGGLSYEQYF. The CDR3 DNA reads as TGTGCCAGCAGTTCCGGGACAGGGGGATTATCCTACGAGCAGTACTTC. V gene TRBV3-1 combines with J gene TRBJ2-7; TRBD1 aligns across 11 bases. CDR1 is LGHDT and CDR2 is YNNKEL in the germline V gene (reference sequence). V gave up 6 bases and J gave up 1 base; unmatched junction bases: 8. The CDR3 has 16 amino acids.

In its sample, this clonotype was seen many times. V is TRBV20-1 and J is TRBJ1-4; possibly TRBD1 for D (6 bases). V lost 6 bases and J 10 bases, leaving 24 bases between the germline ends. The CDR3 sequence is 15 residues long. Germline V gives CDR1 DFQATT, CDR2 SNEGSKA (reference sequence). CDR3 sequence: CSAPDRGPESGKLFF. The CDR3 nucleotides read TGCAGTGCCCCTGATCGGGGGCCTGAGTCGGGAAAACTGTTTTTT.

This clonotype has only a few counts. The CDR3 spells CASSQLQGAAQYF. In DNA, the CDR3 is TGTGCCAGCAGCCAGCTACAGGGGGCCGCGCAGTACTTC. The V call is TRBV3-1, the J call TRBJ2-7, with 9 bases aligning to TRBD1. With 3 bases clipped from V and 9 bases from J, the junction kept 6 bases outside the gene matches. Germline CDR1 LGHDT, CDR2 YNNKEL (reference sequence). The CDR3 consists of 13 residues.

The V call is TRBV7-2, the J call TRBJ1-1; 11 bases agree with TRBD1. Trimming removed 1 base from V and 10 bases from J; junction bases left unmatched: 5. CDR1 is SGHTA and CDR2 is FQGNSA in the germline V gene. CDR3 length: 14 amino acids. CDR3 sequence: CASSLGGQGARAFF. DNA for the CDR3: TGTGCCAGCAGCTTAGGCGGACAGGGGGCTAGAGCTTTCTTT.

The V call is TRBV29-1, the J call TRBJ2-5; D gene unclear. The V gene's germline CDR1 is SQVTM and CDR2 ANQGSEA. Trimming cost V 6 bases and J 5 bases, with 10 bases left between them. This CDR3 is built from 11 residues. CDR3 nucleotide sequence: TGCAGCGTCGTCGTGGTTGAGACCCAGTACTTC. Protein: CSVVVVETQYF.

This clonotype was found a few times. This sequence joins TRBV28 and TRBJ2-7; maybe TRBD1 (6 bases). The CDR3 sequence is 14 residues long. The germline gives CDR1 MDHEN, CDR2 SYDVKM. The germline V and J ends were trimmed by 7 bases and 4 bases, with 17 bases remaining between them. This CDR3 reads CASNPPGAGYEQYF. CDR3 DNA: TGTGCCAGCAACCCCCCAGGGGCTGGATACGAGCAGTACTTC.

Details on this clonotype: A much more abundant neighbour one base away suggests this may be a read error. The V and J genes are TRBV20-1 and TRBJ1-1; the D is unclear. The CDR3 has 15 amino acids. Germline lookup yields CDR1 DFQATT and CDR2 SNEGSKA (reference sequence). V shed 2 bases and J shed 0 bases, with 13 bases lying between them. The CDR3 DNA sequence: TGCAGTGCTAGACATACTCGGGCAATGAACACTGAAGCTTTCTTT. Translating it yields CSARHTRAMNTEAFF.

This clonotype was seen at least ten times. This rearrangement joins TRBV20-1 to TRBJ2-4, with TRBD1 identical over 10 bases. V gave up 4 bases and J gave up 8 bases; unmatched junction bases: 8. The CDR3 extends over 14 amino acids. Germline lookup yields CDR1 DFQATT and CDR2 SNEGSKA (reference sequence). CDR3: CSAKYPGTGDIQYF. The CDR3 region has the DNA TGCAGTGCTAAGTATCCCGGGACAGGGGACATTCAGTACTTC.

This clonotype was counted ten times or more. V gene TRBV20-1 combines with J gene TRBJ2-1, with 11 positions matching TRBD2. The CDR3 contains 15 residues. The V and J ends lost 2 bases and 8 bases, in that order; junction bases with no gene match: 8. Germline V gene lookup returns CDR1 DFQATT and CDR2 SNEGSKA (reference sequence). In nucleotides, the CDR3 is TGCAGTGCTAGAACTAGCGGGGGCTACAAGGATGAGCAGTTCTTC. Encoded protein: CSARTSGGYKDEQFF.

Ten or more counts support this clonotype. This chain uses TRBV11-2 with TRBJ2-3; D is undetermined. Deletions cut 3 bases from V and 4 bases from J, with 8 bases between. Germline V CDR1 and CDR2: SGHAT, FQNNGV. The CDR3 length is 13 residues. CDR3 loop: CASSLSRSDTQYF. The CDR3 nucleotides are TGTGCCAGCAGCTTGTCCCGTTCAGATACGCAGTATTTT.